This is a list of T cell receptor beta chains from one sample in a study of CD8 T cells in Susac syndrome. TCRdb itself ran the immunoSEQ multiplex PCR reads through MiXCR, one entry per CDR3 protein. The profile shows more than 150,000 distinct CDR3 sequences, 95% of them singletons. The source material was CD8+ T cells from PBMCs. The receptors were gathered from a human donor with Susac syndrome. CDR3s include the opening cysteine and the closing phenylalanine or tryptophan.

>TRBJ1-2|TRBV9
CASSPQGAANYGYTF
>TRBJ2-6|TRBV27
CASRAGGVGANVLTF
>TRBJ2-7|TRBV3-1
CASSQGRGGTYEQYF
>TRBJ1-2|TRBV3-1
CASSPRTGGNYGYTF
>TRBJ2-5|TRBV20-1
CSADLVWGQKTQYF
>TRBJ1-1|TRBV15
CATSGQTEGVTEAFF
>TRBJ2-6|TRBV18
CASSPSTGSGGANVLTF
>TRBJ1-4|TRBV19
CASSSRGTGNEKLFF
>TRBJ2-3|TRBV18
CASSLGRPSTDTQYF
>TRBJ1-1|TRBV5-1
CASSLAGFSRAFF
>TRBJ2-1|TRBV5-6
CASSPGGPHNEQFF
>TRBJ1-1|TRBV7-3
CASSYLVNTEAFF
>TRBJ2-7|TRBV14
CASTSGLDKAEQYF
>TRBJ2-7|TRBV7-4
CASSLQNYEQYF
>TRBJ2-7|TRBV7-2
CASSFSGSYYEQYF
>TRBJ2-3|TRBV29-1
CSVLGLLSTDTQYF
>TRBJ2-7|TRBV5-1
CASSGTGFNEQYF
>TRBJ2-4|TRBV12-3/TRBV12-4
CASSPLGNLAKNIQYF
>TRBJ2-1|TRBV3-1
CASSPLAGARDNEQFF
>TRBJ1-4|TRBV18
CASSLRGYSGGEDEKLFF
>TRBJ1-4|TRBV30
CAWRSRGTNEKLFF
>TRBJ2-1|TRBV4-1
CASSDSPTYNEQFF
>TRBJ2-2|TRBV4-1
CASSQYTGTPGRTGELFF
>TRBJ2-5|TRBV20-1
CSARETSQETQYF
>TRBJ2-5|TRBV20-1
CSAPDRPQETQYF
>TRBJ1-5|TRBV5-8
CASKGAGQPQHF
>TRBJ2-2|TRBV5-4
CASSPGRNGGELFF
>TRBJ2-7|TRBV3-1
CASSQGTSSYEQYF
>TRBJ2-7|TRBV27
CASSPLGLAPSYEQYF
>TRBJ1-1|TRBV6-5
CASSTGTAYTEAFF
>TRBJ1-4|TRBV4-1
CASSQEGRAEKLFF
>TRBJ1-1|TRBV5-1
CASSFPVSGGGTEAFF
>TRBJ2-2|TRBV25-1
CASSYSLAGELFF
>TRBJ2-7|TRBV20-1
CSARDQAGGPVKQYF
>TRBJ2-4|TRBV7-8
CASSSGTSGRQLAKNIQYF
>TRBJ2-7|TRBV28
CASSFLSYDGSYEQYF
>TRBJ2-5|TRBV6-5
CASSSSKGSKTQYF
>TRBJ1-1|TRBV29-1
CSVERKLNTEAFF
>TRBJ1-1|TRBV5-4
CASGLVENTEAFF
>TRBJ2-5|TRBV12-3/TRBV12-4
CASGTSGGFGETQYF
>TRBJ1-5|TRBV12-3/TRBV12-4
CASSLGGGFQPQHF
>TRBJ1-1|TRBV27
CASRLGGNTEAFF
>TRBJ2-5|TRBV18
CASSPPADIGETQYF
>TRBJ2-5|TRBV6-1
CASSRKYRGEEETQYF
>TRBJ1-1|TRBV3-1
CASSKNSGQLNTEAFF
>TRBJ1-1|TRBV4-1
CASSLHSNTEAFF
>TRBJ2-3|TRBV10-3
CAITEGGWGTDTQYF
>TRBJ2-5|TRBV2
CASSGLAGGPVETQYF
>TRBJ2-3|TRBV29-1
CSGVTGDSTDTQYF
>TRBJ2-7|TRBV9
CASSPHSGVAYEQYF
>TRBJ1-3|TRBV7-8
CASSPGQGIGNTIYF
>TRBJ1-3|TRBV29-1
CSGDGPDSDSENTIYF
>TRBJ2-7|TRBV20-1
CSATLRGGYEQYF
>TRBJ1-2|TRBV9
CASSKASIGYGYTF
>TRBJ1-2|TRBV12-3/TRBV12-4
CASSWGQGLHAGYTF
>TRBJ2-1|TRBV6-2/TRBV6-3
CASSNRLAQPFF
>TRBJ2-7|TRBV2
CASSEQRELPSYEQYF
>TRBJ2-3|TRBV7-8
CASSLGLAGVTDTQYF
>TRBJ2-7|TRBV3-1
CASSQDGGFYEQYF